Given below is one T cell receptor beta chain in context. Its antigen is currently unknown. Distinct nucleotide sequences in the sample also encode this CDR3. The sample is drawn from a study of T cell responses to AZD1222 COVID-19 vaccine. Study-wide background: Combined were second doses at about 4 or about 12 weeks. Points from the study as a whole: CD4 TCRs linked to vaccination spanned spike, dominating at 160-218 and 743-854.

Some clones are missing from TCRdb's copy, which holds only in-frame ones; the method was immunoSEQ multiplex PCR. The table has 85,000 to 120,000 clones, approximately 86% seen once. CDR1 is LGHNA and CDR2 is YNFKEQ in the germline V gene. V lost 0 bases and J lost 0, with 6 bases in between. The CDR3 length is 15 residues. V gene TRBV4-2 combines with J gene TRBJ1-3; no reliable D call. The origin of this receptor is an adult in good health. The specimen comprised peripheral blood, sampled on day 0 of AZD1222 vaccination. DNA for the CDR3: TGTGCCAGCAGCCAAGATCGAGTCTCTGGAAACACCATATATTTT. This encodes CASSQDRVSGNTIYF.